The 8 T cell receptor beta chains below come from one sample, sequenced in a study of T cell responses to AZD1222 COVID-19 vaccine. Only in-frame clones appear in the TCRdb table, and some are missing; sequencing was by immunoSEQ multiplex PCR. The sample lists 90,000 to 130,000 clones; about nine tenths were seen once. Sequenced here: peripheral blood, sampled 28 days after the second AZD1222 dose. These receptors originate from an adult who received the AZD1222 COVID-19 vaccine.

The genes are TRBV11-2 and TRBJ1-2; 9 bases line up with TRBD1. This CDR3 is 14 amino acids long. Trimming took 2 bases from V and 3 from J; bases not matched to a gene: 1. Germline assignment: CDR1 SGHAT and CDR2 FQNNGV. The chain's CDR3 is CASSLRTGDYGYTF. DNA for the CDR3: TGTGCCAGCAGCTTAAGGACAGGGGACTATGGCTACACCTTC.

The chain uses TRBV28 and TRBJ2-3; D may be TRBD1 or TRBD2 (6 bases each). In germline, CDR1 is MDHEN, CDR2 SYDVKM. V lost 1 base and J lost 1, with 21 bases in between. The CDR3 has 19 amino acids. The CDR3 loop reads CASSLYRGRPLRGTDTQYF. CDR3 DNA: TGTGCCAGCAGTTTATATCGGGGGCGGCCACTTAGGGGCACAGATACGCAGTATTTT.

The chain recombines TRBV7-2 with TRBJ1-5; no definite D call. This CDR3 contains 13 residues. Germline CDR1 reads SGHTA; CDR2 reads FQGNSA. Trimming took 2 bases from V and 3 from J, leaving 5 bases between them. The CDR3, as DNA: TGTGCCAGCAGCTTAAGGTCCAATCAGCCCCAGCATTTT. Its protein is CASSLRSNQPQHF.

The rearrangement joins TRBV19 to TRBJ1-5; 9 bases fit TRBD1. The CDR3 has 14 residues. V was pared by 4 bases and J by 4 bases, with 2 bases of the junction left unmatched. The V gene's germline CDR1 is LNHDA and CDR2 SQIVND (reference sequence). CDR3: CASSTTGGNQPQHF. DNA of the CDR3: TGTGCCAGTAGTACGACAGGGGGAAATCAGCCCCAGCATTTT.

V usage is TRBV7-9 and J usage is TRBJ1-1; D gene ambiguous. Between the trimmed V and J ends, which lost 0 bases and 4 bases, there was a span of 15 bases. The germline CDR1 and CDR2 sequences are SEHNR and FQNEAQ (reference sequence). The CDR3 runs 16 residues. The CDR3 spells CASSLATASGGTEAFF. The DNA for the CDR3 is TGTGCCAGCAGCTTAGCGACCGCCTCCGGTGGCACTGAAGCTTTCTTT.

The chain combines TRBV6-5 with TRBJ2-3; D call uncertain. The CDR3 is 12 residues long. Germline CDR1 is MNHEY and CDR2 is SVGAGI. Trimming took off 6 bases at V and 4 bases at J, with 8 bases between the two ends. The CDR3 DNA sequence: TGTGCCAGCAGGCGTACGGCAGATACGCAGTATTTT. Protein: CASRRTADTQYF.

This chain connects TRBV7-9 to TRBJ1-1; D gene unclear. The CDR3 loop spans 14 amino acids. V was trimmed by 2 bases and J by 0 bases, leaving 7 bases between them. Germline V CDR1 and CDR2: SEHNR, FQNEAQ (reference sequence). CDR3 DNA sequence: TGTGCCAGCAGCTTACGGCCAGTGAACACTGAAGCTTTCTTT. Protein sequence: CASSLRPVNTEAFF.

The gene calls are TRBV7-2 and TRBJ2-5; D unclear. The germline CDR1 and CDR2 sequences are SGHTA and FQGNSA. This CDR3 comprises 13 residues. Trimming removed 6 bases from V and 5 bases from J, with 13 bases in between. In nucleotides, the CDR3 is TGTGCCAGCAGTCTTGGGGAATTGGAGACCCAGTACTTC. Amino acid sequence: CASSLGELETQYF.